A selection of T cell receptor beta chains follows, all from one sample in a study of T-cell reconstitution after alpha-beta-depleted transplantation in children. TCRdb passed the PCR reads through MiXCR, listing each CDR3 protein once. The sample lists nearly 200,000 distinct CDR3 sequences, roughly 6% seen once, with 4.5% to 5.5% in the top ten. This specimen consisted of PBMCs, obtained before TCRalphabeta/CD19-depleted stem cell transplant. The receptors here all came from a girl under three years old with combined immunodeficiency, due to receive a stem cell transplant. Each CDR3 is given with its conserved first and last residue. Fields, in order: V gene, CDR3 length, D gene, clone size, J gene, CDR3 DNA, CDR3 protein. A D gene is named only where the DNA matches it firmly. The size of a clone is reported for some rows only, either as once, few or many, or as a class for expanded clones.

>TRBV5-1|17|TRBD1|many|TRBJ1-1
TGCGCCAGCAGCTTGGGCCTCCGGGACAGTCTGAACACTGAAGCTTTCTTT
CASSLGLRDSLNTEAFF
>TRBV11-1|18|TRBD1|many|TRBJ2-1
TGTGCCAGCAGCCGTCCCAATCACAGGGGGTCCTCCTACAATGAGCAGTTCTTC
CASSRPNHRGSSYNEQFF
>TRBV5-1|13|NA|many|TRBJ2-1
TGCGCCAGCAGCGGCCCCCCGGGTTGGGAGCAGTTCTTC
CASSGPPGWEQFF
>TRBV7-9|14|TRBD2|many|TRBJ2-3
TGTGCCAGCAGCCTCGGACTAGGCGAAGATACGCAGTATTTT
CASSLGLGEDTQYF
>TRBV20-1|14|NA|many|TRBJ2-4
TGCAGTGTCTCCCCAGCAGTTATTGGAAACATTCAGTACTTC
CSVSPAVIGNIQYF
>TRBV20-1|14|NA|many|TRBJ2-1
TGCAGTGCCAGCAACAGTGGCAAATACAATGAGCAGTTCTTC
CSASNSGKYNEQFF
>TRBV28|16|NA|many|TRBJ2-5
TGTGCCAGCAGTTTTTTATCCCGGGGCAGTGGAGAGACCCAGTACTTC
CASSFLSRGSGETQYF
>TRBV25-1|14|TRBD2|NA|TRBJ2-7
TGTGCCAGCAGTGAATTCGCGGGAGCCTACGAGCAGTACTTC
CASSEFAGAYEQYF
>TRBV18|18|TRBD1|many|TRBJ1-1
TGTGCCAGCTCACCCAGGACAGGGGGCTCGAGGGTGAACACTGAAGCTTTCTTT
CASSPRTGGSRVNTEAFF
>TRBV29-1|14|TRBD2|many|TRBJ2-7
TGCAGCGTTCGGGCGGGAGACTTATTCTACGAGCAGTACTTC
CSVRAGDLFYEQYF
>TRBV4-2|15|NA|few|TRBJ2-2
TGTGCCAGCAGCCCGCGCGACCTGAACACCGGGGAGCTGTTTTTT
CASSPRDLNTGELFF
>TRBV5-1|15|TRBD1|many|TRBJ1-1
TGCGCCAGCAGCTCATGGGACAGCTTCGCGGGTGAAGCTTTCTTT
CASSSWDSFAGEAFF
>TRBV20-1|14|NA|many|TRBJ1-5
TGCAGTGCTAGGGCTGGACAGTTCAATCAGCCCCAGCATTTT
CSARAGQFNQPQHF
>TRBV6-5|15|NA|NA|TRBJ2-7
TGTGCCAGCAGTCACCAGGCAGGAGGCTCCTACGAGCAGTACTTC
CASSHQAGGSYEQYF
>TRBV11-2|18|TRBD1|few|TRBJ2-6
TGTGCCAGCAGCTCTCGACAGGGGATCCTCTCTGGGGCCAACGTCCTGACTTTC
CASSSRQGILSGANVLTF
>TRBV12-3/TRBV12-4|14|NA|many|TRBJ2-7
TGTGCCAGCAGTTTTGAGGGCAGGGGGGACGAGCAGTACTTC
CASSFEGRGDEQYF
>TRBV5-1|15|NA|many|TRBJ1-1
TGCGCCAGCAGCCATCTGGACAGTCTGAACACTGAAGCTTTCTTT
CASSHLDSLNTEAFF
>TRBV5-1|14|TRBD1|many|TRBJ2-7
TGCGCCAGCAGCTTGGAACAGGGGATGGGCGAGCAGTACTTC
CASSLEQGMGEQYF
>TRBV5-1|14|NA|many|TRBJ2-1
TGCGCCAGCAGCCATCCGGACACTCTCAATGAGCAGTTCTTC
CASSHPDTLNEQFF
>TRBV12-3/TRBV12-4|16|TRBD2|NA|TRBJ2-1
TGTGCCAGCATTTACTTTTCAGCGGGGGGGCCCGATGAGCAGTTCTTC
CASIYFSAGGPDEQFF
>TRBV15|16|NA|many|TRBJ2-1
TGTGCCACCAGCAGAGGAGGACAGAACTTATACAATGAGCAGTTCTTC
CATSRGGQNLYNEQFF
>TRBV7-9|11|NA|many|TRBJ2-1
TGTGCCACCCCTCCGGGCCTCTGGGGGTTCTTC
CATPPGLWGFF
>TRBV28|12|NA|few|TRBJ2-5
TGTGCCAGCAGACCGGGTCTAGAGACCCAGTACTTC
CASRPGLETQYF
>TRBV4-2|16|TRBD1|many|TRBJ1-2
TGTGCCAGCAGCCAGGAAACAGGGGGCTGGAACTATGGCTACACCTTC
CASSQETGGWNYGYTF
>TRBV5-1|16|TRBD2|many|TRBJ2-2
TGCGCCAGTCGGACGCGGGCCGGGAGGGCCTCCGGGGAGCTGTTTTTT
CASRTRAGRASGELFF
>TRBV4-3|14|TRBD2|many|TRBJ2-7
TGCGCCAGCAGCCAAGGTAGCGGGAACTACGAGCAGTACTTC
CASSQGSGNYEQYF
>TRBV12-3/TRBV12-4|15|TRBD1|few|TRBJ2-6
TGTGCCAGCAGTTTCGGACAGGGCTGGGCCAACGTCCTGACTTTC
CASSFGQGWANVLTF
>TRBV7-8|19|TRBD2|many|TRBJ2-7
TGTGCCAGCAGCTTAAGGGGGACTAGCGGGGGTCCCCTCTCCTACGAGCAGTACTTC
CASSLRGTSGGPLSYEQYF
>TRBV4-1|16|TRBD2|many|TRBJ2-1
TGCGCCAGCAGCCAACCGACTAGCGTTTCCTACAATGAGCAGTTCTTC
CASSQPTSVSYNEQFF
>TRBV7-8|14|NA|many|TRBJ2-5
TGTGCCAGCAGCCGGCGGACTCTACAAGAGACCCAGTACTTC
CASSRRTLQETQYF
>TRBV12-3/TRBV12-4|13|NA|many|TRBJ1-1
TGTGCCAGCAGTTTAGCAGGGGTCACTGAAGCTTTCTTT
CASSLAGVTEAFF